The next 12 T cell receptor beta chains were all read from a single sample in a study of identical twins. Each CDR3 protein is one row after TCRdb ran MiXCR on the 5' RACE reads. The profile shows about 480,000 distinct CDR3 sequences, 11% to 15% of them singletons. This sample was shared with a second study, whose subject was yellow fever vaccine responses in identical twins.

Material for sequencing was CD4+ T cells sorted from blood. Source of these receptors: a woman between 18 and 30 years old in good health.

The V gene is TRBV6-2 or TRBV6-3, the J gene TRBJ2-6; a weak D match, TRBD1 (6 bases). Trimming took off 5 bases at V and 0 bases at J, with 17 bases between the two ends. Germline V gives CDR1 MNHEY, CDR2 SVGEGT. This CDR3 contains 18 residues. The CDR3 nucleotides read TGTGCCAGCAGTCGACACCCGACAGGCAGCTCTGGGGCCAACGTCCTGACTTTC. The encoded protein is CASSRHPTGSSGANVLTF.

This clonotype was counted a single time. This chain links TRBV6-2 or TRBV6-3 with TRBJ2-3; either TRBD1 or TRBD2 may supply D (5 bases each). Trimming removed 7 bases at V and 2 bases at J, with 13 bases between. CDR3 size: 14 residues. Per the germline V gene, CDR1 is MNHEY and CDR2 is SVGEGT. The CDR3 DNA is TGTGCCAGCAAAGAGGGACCAAACACAGATACGCAGTATTTT. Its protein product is CASKEGPNTDTQYF.

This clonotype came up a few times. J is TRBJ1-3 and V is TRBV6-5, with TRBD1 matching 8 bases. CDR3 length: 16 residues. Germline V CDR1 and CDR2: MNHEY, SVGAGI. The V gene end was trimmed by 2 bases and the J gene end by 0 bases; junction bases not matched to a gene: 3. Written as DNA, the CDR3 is TGTGCCAGCAGTTACCCAGGACAGGGCTCTGGAAACACCATATATTTT. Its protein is CASSYPGQGSGNTIYF.

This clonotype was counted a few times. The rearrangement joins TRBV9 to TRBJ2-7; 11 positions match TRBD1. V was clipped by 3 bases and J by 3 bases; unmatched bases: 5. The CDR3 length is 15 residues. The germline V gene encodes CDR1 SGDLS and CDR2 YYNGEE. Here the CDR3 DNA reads TGTGCCAGCAGCGAGGGGGACAGGGGGGTCTACGAGCAGTACTTC. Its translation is CASSEGDRGVYEQYF.

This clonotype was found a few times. The CDR3 sequence is CASSDGTGSVGNEQFF. CDR3 DNA sequence: TGCGCCAGCAGCGATGGGACAGGGTCTGTGGGCAATGAGCAGTTCTTC. V gene TRBV4-3 combines with J gene TRBJ2-1, with TRBD1 identical over 9 bases. Looked up from germline, CDR1 is LGHNA and CDR2 is YSLEER. This CDR3 spans 16 amino acids. The J segment lost 6 bases and the V segment lost 5 bases, leaving 11 bases of the junction unmatched.

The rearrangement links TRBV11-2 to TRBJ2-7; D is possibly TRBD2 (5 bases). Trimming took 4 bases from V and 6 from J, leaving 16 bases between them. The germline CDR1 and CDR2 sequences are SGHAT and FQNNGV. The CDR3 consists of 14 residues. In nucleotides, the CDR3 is TGTGCCAGCAGCTCAGAGTCGAGGGCCTTCGAGCAGTACTTC. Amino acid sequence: CASSSESRAFEQYF.

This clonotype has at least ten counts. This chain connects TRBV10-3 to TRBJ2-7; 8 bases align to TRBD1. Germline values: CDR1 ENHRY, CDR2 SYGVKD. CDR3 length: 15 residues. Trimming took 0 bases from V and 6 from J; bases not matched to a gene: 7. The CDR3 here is CAISESPTGASEQYF. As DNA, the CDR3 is TGTGCCATCAGTGAGTCGCCGACAGGGGCATCCGAGCAGTACTTC.

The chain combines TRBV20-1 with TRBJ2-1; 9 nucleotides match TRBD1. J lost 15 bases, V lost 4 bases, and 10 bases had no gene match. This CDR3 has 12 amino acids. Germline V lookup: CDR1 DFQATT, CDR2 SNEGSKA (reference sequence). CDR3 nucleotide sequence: TGCAGTGCTAACCCCCGGGACAGGGTACCGTTCTTC. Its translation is CSANPRDRVPFF.

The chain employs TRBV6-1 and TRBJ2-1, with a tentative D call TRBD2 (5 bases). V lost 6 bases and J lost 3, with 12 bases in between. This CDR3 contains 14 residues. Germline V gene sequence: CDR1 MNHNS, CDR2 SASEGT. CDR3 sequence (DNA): TGTGCCAGCAGAACCTACGGGGACTACAATGAGCAGTTCTTC. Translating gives CASRTYGDYNEQFF.

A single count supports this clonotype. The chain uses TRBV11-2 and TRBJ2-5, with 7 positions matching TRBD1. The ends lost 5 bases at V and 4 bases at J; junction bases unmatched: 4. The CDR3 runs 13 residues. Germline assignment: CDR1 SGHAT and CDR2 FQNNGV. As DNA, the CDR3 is TGTGCCAGCAGCAAGGGGGCCCGAGAGACCCAGTACTTC. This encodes CASSKGARETQYF.

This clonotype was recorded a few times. The CDR3 DNA sequence: TGTGCCAGCAGTTACCTGGGACAGGGCTACGAGCAGTACTTC. This sequence encodes CASSYLGQGYEQYF. The J gene is TRBJ2-7, the V gene TRBV6-5, with 9 bases fitting TRBD1. The CDR3 is 14 amino acids. The J segment lost 3 bases and the V segment lost 2 bases, leaving 2 bases of the junction unmatched. Germline V gives CDR1 MNHEY, CDR2 SVGAGI.

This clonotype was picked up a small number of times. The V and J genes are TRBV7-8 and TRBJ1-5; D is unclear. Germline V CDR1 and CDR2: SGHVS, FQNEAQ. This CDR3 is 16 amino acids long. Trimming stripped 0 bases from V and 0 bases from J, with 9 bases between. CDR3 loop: CASSLAQSYSNQPQHF. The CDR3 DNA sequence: TGTGCCAGCAGCTTAGCTCAGTCTTATAGCAATCAGCCCCAGCATTTT.